Here is one T cell receptor (beta chain) with its context. The data stem from a study of blood T cell repertoires in COVID-19. Libraries were prepared by immunoSEQ multiplex PCR; TCRdb keeps only in-frame clonotypes and omits some of them. The table includes some 300,000 clones, about 88% detected once. CDR3 length: 15 amino acids. Germline CDR1 is SGHRS and CDR2 is YFSETQ. With V trimmed by 4 bases and J by 7 bases, 4 bases remained unmatched. The TCR was taken from a man between 65 and 85 years old with acute or convalescent COVID-19. V gene TRBV5-1 combines with J gene TRBJ2-1; 14 nucleotides agree with TRBD2. Sequencing was done on a sample of peripheral blood. CDR3 coding DNA: TGCGCCAGCAGCCGACTAGCGGGAGGGCCGAATGAGCAGTTCTTC. It is translated as CASSRLAGGPNEQFF.